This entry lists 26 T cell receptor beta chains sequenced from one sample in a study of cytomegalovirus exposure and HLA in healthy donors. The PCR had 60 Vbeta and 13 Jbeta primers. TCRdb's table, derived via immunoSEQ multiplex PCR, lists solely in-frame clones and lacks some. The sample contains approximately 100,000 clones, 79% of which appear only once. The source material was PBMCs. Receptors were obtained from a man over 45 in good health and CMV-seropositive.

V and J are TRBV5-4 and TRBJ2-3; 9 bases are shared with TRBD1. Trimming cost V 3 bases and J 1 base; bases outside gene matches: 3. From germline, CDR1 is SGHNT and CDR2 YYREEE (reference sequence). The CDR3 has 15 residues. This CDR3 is CASSSQGAGTDTQYF. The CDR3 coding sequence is TGTGCCAGCAGCTCACAGGGGGCTGGCACAGATACGCAGTATTTT.

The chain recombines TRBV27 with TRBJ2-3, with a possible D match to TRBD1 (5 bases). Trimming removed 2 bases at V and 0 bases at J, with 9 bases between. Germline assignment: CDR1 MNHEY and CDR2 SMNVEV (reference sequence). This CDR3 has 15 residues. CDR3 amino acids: CASSLARGSTDTQYF. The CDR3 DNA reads TGTGCCAGCAGTTTAGCTAGGGGAAGCACAGATACGCAGTATTTT.

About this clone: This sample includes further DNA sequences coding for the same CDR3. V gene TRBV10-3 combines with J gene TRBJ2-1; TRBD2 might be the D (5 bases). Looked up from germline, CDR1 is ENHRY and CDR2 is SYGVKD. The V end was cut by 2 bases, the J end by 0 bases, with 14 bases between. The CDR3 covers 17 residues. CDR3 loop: CAISETSGLVSYNEQFF. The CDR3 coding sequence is TGTGCCATCAGTGAGACCTCAGGACTCGTCTCCTACAATGAGCAGTTCTTC.

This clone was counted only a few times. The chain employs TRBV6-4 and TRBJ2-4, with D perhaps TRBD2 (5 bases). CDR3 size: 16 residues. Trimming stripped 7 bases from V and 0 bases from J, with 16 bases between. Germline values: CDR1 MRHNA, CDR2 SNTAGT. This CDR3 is CASTLSGILAKNIQYF. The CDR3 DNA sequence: TGTGCCAGCACCCTGTCCGGGATTCTAGCCAAAAACATTCAGTACTTC.

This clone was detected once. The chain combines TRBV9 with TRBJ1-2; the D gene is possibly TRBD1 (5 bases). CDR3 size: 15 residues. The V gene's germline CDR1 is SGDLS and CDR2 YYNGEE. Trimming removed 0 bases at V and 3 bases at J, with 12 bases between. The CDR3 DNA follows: TGTGCCAGCAGCGTAGTAGGGGATTCTGACTATGGCTACACCTTC. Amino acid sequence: CASSVVGDSDYGYTF. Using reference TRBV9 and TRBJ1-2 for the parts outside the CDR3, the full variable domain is DSGVTQTPKHLITATGQRVTLRCSPRSGDLSVYWYQQSLDQGLQFLIQYYNGEERAKGNILERFSAQQFPDLHSELNLSSLELGDSALYFCASSVVGDSDYGYTFGSGTRLTVV.

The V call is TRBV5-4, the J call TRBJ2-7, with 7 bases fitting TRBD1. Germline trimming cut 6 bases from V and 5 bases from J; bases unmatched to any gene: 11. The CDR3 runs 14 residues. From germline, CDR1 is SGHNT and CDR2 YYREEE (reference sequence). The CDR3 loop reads CASNNPRQGDEQYF. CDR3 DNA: TGTGCCAGCAACAACCCGAGGCAGGGGGACGAGCAGTACTTC.

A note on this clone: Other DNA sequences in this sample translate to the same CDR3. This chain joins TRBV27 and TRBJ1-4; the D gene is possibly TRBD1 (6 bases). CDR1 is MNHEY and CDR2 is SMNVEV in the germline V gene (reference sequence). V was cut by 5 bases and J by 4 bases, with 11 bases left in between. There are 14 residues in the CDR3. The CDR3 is CASSRTGLNEKLFF. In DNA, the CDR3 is TGTGCCAGCAGTCGAACAGGGCTTAATGAAAAACTGTTTTTT.

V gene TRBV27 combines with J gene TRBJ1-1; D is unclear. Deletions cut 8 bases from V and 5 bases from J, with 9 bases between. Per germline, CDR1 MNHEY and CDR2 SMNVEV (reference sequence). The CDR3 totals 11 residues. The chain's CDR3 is CASCGPTEAFF. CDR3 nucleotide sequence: TGTGCCAGCTGTGGGCCTACTGAAGCTTTCTTT.

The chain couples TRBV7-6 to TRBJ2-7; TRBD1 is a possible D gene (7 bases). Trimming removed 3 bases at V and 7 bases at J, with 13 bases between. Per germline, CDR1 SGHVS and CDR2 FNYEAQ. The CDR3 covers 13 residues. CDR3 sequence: CASSFDRAGEQYF. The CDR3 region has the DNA TGTGCCAGCAGCTTCGACAGGGCGGGGGAGCAGTACTTC.

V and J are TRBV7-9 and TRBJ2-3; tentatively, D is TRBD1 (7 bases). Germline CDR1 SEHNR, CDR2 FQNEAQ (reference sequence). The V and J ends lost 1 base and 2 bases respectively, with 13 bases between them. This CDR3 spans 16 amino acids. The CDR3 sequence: CASSLVRGTATDTQYF. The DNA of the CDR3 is TGTGCCAGCAGCTTAGTTCGGGGGACAGCCACAGATACGCAGTATTTT. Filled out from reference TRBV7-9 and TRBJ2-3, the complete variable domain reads DTGVSQNPRHKITKRGQNVTFRCDPISEHNRLYWYRQTLGQGPEFLTYFQNEAQLEKSRLLSDRFSAERPKGSFSTLEIQRTEQGDSAMYLCASSLVRGTATDTQYFGPGTRLTVL.

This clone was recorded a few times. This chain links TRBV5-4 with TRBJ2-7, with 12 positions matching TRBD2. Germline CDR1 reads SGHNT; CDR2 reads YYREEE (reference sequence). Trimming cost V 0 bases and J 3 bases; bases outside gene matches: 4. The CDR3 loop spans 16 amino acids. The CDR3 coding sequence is TGTGCCAGCAGCTTGGGACTAGCGGGAGATCTCTACGAGCAGTACTTC. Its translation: CASSLGLAGDLYEQYF.

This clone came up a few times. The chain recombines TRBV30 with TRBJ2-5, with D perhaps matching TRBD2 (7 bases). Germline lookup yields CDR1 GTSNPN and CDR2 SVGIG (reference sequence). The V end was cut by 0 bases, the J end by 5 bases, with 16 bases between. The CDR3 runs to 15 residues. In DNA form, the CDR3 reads TGTGCCTGGAGTGTAGGGGGGGCGCTGCTGGAGACCCAGTACTTC. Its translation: CAWSVGGALLETQYF. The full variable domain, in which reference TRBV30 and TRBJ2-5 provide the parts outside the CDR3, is SQTIHQWPATLVQPVGSPLSLECTVEGTSNPNLYWYRQAAGRGLQLLFYSVGIGQISSEVPQNLSASRPQDRQFILSSKKLLLSDSGFYLCAWSVGGALLETQYFGPGTRLLVL.

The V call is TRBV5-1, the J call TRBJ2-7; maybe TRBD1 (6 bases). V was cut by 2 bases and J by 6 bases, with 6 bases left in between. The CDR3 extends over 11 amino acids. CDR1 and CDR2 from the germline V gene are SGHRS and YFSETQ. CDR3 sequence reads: CASSFRGEQYF. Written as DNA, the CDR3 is TGCGCCAGCAGCTTCAGGGGCGAGCAGTACTTC.

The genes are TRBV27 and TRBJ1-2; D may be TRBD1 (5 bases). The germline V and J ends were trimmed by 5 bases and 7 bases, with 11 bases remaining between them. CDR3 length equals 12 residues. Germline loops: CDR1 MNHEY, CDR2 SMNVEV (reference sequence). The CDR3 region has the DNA TGTGCCAGCAGTCTTGCAGGGTCTGGCTACACCTTC. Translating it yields CASSLAGSGYTF.

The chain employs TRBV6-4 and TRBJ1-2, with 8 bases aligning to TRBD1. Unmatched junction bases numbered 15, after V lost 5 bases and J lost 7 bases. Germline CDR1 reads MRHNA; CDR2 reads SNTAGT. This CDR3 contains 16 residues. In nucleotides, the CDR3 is TGTGCCAGCAGTCCCCCACCCCTGGACAGGGAGGGTGGCTACACCTTC. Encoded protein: CASSPPPLDREGGYTF.

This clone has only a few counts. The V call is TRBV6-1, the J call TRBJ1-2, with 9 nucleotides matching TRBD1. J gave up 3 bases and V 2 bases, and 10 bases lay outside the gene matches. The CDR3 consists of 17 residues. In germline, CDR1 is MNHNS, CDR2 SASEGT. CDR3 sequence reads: CASSERQGEAGYYGYTF. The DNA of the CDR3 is TGTGCCAGCAGTGAAAGACAGGGGGAGGCTGGGTACTATGGCTACACCTTC.

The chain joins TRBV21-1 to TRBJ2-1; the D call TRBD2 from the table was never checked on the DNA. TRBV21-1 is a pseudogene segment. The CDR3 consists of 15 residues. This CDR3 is CASSSEESSYNEQFF. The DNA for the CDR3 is TGTGCCAGCAGCAGTGAGGAGAGCTCCTACAATGAGCAGTTCTTC.

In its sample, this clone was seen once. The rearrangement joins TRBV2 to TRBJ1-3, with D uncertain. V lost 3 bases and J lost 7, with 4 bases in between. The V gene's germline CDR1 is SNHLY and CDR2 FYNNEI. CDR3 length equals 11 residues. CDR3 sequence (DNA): TGTGCCAGCAGTGAGAGGAACACCATATATTTT. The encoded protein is CASSERNTIYF.

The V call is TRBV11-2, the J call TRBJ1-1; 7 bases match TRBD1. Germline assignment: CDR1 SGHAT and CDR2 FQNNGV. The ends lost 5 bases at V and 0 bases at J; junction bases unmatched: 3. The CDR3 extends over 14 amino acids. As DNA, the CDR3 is TGTGCCAGCAGCGTTGACAGGGTGAACACTGAAGCTTTCTTT. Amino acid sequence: CASSVDRVNTEAFF.

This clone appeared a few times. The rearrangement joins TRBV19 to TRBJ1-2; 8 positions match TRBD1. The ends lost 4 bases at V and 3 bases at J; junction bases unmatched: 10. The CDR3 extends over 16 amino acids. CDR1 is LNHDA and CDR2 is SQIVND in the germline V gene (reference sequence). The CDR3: CASSNGQGVVDYGYTF. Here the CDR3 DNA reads TGTGCCAGTAGTAACGGACAGGGTGTGGTGGACTATGGCTACACCTTC.

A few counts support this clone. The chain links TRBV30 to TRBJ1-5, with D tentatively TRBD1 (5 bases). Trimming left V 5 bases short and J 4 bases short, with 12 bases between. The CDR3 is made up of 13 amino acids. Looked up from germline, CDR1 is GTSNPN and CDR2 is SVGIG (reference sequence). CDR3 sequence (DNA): TGTGCCTGGGGAGGGACGGAAAATCAGCCCCAGCATTTT. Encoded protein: CAWGGTENQPQHF.

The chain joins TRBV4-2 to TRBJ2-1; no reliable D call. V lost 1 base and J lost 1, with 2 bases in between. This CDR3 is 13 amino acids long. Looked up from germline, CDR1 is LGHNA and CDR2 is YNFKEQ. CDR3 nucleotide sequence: TGTGCCAGCAGCCAAGCATCCTACAATGAGCAGTTCTTC. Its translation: CASSQASYNEQFF.

For the CDR3, the DNA is TGTGCCAGCTCACCCGGGACTAGCAGCTCCTACGAGCAGTACTTC. Translated, it gives CASSPGTSSSYEQYF. The chain carries TRBV18 and TRBJ2-5; 9 nucleotides agree with TRBD2. The J call may be faulty, since TRBJ2-7 better matches the DNA end. The CDR3 runs to 15 residues. CDR1 is KGHSH and CDR2 is LQKENI in the germline V gene.

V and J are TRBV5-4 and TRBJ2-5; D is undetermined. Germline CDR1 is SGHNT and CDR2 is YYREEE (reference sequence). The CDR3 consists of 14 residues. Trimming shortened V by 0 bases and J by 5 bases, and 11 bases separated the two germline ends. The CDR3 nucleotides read TGTGCCAGCAGCTTGGACCTGCATGAGGAGACCCAGTACTTC. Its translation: CASSLDLHEETQYF.

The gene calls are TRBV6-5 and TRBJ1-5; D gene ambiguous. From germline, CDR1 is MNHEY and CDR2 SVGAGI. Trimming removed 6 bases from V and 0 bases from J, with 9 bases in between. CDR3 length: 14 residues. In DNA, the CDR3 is TGTGCCAGCAGGGCCTCGGGTAGCAATCAGCCCCAGCATTTT. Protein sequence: CASRASGSNQPQHF.

The chain's CDR3 is CASSLNRGYEQYF. The CDR3 coding sequence is TGTGCCAGCAGCCTTAACAGGGGTTACGAGCAGTACTTC. V usage is TRBV14 and J usage is TRBJ2-7, with 7 bases matching TRBD1. This CDR3 is built from 13 residues. In germline, CDR1 is SGHDN, CDR2 FVKESK. J was trimmed by 4 bases and V by 4 bases; bases with no gene match: 4.